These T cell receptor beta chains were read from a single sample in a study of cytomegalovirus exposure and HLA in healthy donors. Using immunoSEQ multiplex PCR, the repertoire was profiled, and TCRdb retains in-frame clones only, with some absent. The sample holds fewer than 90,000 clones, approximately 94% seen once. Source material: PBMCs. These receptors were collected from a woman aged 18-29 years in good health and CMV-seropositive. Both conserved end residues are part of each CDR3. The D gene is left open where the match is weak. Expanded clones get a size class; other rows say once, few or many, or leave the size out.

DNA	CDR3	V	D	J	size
TGCGCCAGCGCTCCCACTAGCGGGACCGCCTACGAGCAGTACTTC	CASAPTSGTAYEQYF	TRBV5-1	TRBD2	TRBJ2-7	.
TGTGCCAGCAGCTTAGCGCAGTTCTCTGGAAACACCATATATTTT	CASSLAQFSGNTIYF	TRBV7-6	.	TRBJ1-3	.
TGTGCCAGCAGCTTAGCAGGGGCGGAGACCCAGTACTTC	CASSLAGAETQYF	TRBV11-2	.	TRBJ2-5	.
TGTGCCAGCAGCGTAGGTTCTAGCGGGGGCCAAGAGACCCAGTACTTC	CASSVGSSGGQETQYF	TRBV9	TRBD2	TRBJ2-5	.
TGTGCCAGCAGTAGCAGGACTACCATATATTTT	CASSSRTTIYF	TRBV6-5	.	TRBJ1-3	.
TGCGCCAGCAGCTCAAACAGGGGTCACCTCTCCCTAACAGATACGCAGTATTTT	CASSSNRGHLSLTDTQYF	TRBV5-1	TRBD1	TRBJ2-3	.
TGTGCCTGGAGTAGGGGGACGGGGCCGGGAGAAAAACTGTTTTTT	CAWSRGTGPGEKLFF	TRBV30	.	TRBJ1-4	.
TGCGCCAGCAGCTTGGAATCTAGCGGGGTGGGAAGAGATGAGCAGTTCTTC	CASSLESSGVGRDEQFF	TRBV5-1	TRBD2	TRBJ2-1	.
TGTGCCAGCCACGCAGGCGCTCCTATTAATCAGCCCCAGCATTTT	CASHAGAPINQPQHF	TRBV28	.	TRBJ1-5	.
TGTGCCAGCAAACCTGGACTGTTGGGCGAAAAACTGTTTTTT	CASKPGLLGEKLFF	TRBV7-2	.	TRBJ1-4	once
TGTGCCAGCAGTTCGACAGGGGAGGTCGAGCAGTACTTC	CASSSTGEVEQYF	TRBV6-6	TRBD1	TRBJ2-7	.
TGTGCCAGCAGCTTAGACTATACAGGGTTGAACACTGAAGCTTTCTTT	CASSLDYTGLNTEAFF	TRBV7-9	.	TRBJ1-1	.
TGTGCCAGTAGCAATCCCCGGGGGGTTCTTTTCCACGAGCAGTACTTC	CASSNPRGVLFHEQYF	TRBV19	TRBD2	TRBJ2-7	.
TGTGCCAGCAGCCAACCCGGGGGGGCCAACGTCCTGACTTTC	CASSQPGGANVLTF	TRBV11-2	.	TRBJ2-6	.